This record concerns one T cell receptor beta chain sequence. The antigen is not known. The data are from a study of blood T cells in healthy people across ages. Trimming stripped 4 bases from V and 5 bases from J, with 18 bases between. CDR3 length: 15 amino acids. Germline lookup yields CDR1 SGHRS and CDR2 YFSETQ. Combining a sample-barcoded 5' primer with a J-beta primer mix, a second PCR ran for 7 to 11 cycles. MiXCR was run by TCRdb on the 5' RACE reads, yielding one entry per CDR3 protein. The top ten hold about 22% of the sample, which has hundreds of thousands of distinct CDR3 sequences, approximately 21% seen once. Study-level points and caveats: Both higher diversity and more naive CD4+ cells marked long-lived donors when set against aged donors.

Sequenced: blood. The sequence was collected from a man in his 70s in good health. The genes are TRBV5-1 and TRBJ2-5; a weak D match, TRBD2 (5 bases). The CDR3 region is CASSARGLDVETQYF. Here the CDR3 DNA reads TGCGCCAGCAGCGCCCGAGGGCTAGATGTGGAGACCCAGTACTTC.